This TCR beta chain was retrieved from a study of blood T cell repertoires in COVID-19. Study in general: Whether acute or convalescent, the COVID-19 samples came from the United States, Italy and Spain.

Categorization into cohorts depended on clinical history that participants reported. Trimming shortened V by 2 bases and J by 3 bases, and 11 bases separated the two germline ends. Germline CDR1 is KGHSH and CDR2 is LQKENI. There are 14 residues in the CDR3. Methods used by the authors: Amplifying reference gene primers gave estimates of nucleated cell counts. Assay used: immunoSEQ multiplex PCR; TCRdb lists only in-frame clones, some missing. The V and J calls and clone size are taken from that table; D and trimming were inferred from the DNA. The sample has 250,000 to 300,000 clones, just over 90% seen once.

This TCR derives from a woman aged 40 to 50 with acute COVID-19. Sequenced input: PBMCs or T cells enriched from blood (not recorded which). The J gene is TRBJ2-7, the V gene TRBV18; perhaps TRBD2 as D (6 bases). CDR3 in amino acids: CASSPKEGGYEQYF. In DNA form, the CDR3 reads TGTGCCAGCTCACCAAAAGAGGGAGGCTACGAGCAGTACTTC.